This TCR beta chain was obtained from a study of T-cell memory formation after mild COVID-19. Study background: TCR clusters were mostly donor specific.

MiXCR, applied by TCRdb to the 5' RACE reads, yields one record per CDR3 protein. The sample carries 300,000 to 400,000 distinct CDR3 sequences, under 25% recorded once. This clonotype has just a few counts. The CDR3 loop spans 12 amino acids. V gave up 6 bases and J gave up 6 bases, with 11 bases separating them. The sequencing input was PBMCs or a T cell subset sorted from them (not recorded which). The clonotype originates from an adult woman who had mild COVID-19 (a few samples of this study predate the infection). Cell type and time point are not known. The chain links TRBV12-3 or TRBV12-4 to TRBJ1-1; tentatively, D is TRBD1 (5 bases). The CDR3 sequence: CASRSGRAEAFF. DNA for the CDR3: TGTGCCAGCAGGTCAGGGAGGGCTGAAGCTTTCTTT.